These T cell receptor beta chains were read from a single sample in a study of PD-1 blockade in classical Hodgkin lymphoma. Assay: immunoSEQ multiplex PCR; the TCRdb copy retains only in-frame clones and omits some. The data hold 75,000 to 100,000 clones, with over 80% observed a single time. This specimen consisted of peripheral blood mononuclear cells (PBMCs), obtained at baseline. The origin of the receptors is a human donor with classical Hodgkin lymphoma. CDR3s include the opening cysteine and the closing phenylalanine or tryptophan. A D gene is named only where the DNA matches it firmly. Expanded clones get a size class; other rows say once, few or many, or leave the size out.

D gene: TRBD1
clone size: NA
V gene: TRBV9
CDR3 length: 16
J gene: TRBJ1-2
CDR3 protein: CASSPFDRVGSYGYTF
CDR3 DNA: TGTGCCAGCAGCCCATTCGACAGGGTGGGTAGCTATGGCTACACCTTC

D gene: NA
clone size: NA
V gene: TRBV15
CDR3 length: 14
J gene: TRBJ2-3
CDR3 protein: CATSRGPGTDTQYF
CDR3 DNA: TGTGCCACCAGCAGAGGACCAGGCACAGATACGCAGTATTTT

D gene: NA
clone size: NA
V gene: TRBV9
CDR3 length: 16
J gene: TRBJ2-3
CDR3 protein: CASSPRPSSGTDTQYF
CDR3 DNA: TGTGCCAGCAGCCCCAGACCAAGCTCAGGAACAGATACGCAGTATTTT

D gene: NA
clone size: NA
V gene: TRBV20-1
CDR3 length: 10
J gene: TRBJ2-1
CDR3 protein: CSARLDEQFF
CDR3 DNA: TGCAGTGCTAGACTAGATGAGCAGTTCTTC

D gene: NA
clone size: NA
V gene: TRBV14
CDR3 length: 13
J gene: TRBJ2-7
CDR3 protein: CASSQVLGGEQYF
CDR3 DNA: TGTGCCAGCAGCCAAGTCTTAGGGGGCGAGCAGTACTTC

D gene: NA
clone size: NA
V gene: TRBV7-2
CDR3 length: 14
J gene: TRBJ2-2
CDR3 protein: CASSYRTGTGELFF
CDR3 DNA: TGTGCCAGCAGCTACCGGACGGGAACCGGGGAGCTGTTTTTT

D gene: NA
clone size: once
V gene: TRBV28
CDR3 length: 14
J gene: TRBJ2-5
CDR3 protein: CASSQLLAQETQYF
CDR3 DNA: TGTGCCAGCAGTCAGCTCCTAGCACAAGAGACCCAGTACTTC

D gene: NA
clone size: few
V gene: TRBV7-3
CDR3 length: 13
J gene: TRBJ2-5
CDR3 protein: CASSFTRAETQYF
CDR3 DNA: TGTGCCAGCAGCTTCACCCGCGCCGAGACCCAGTACTTC

D gene: NA
clone size: NA
V gene: TRBV2
CDR3 length: 13
J gene: TRBJ2-2
CDR3 protein: CASSRLNTGELFF
CDR3 DNA: TGTGCCAGCAGCAGACTTAACACCGGGGAGCTGTTTTTT

D gene: NA
clone size: NA
V gene: TRBV7-2
CDR3 length: 14
J gene: TRBJ1-3
CDR3 protein: CASSLDRAGNTIYF
CDR3 DNA: TGTGCCAGCAGCTTAGATAGGGCTGGAAACACCATATATTTT

D gene: NA
clone size: NA
V gene: TRBV7-8
CDR3 length: 17
J gene: TRBJ2-3
CDR3 protein: CASSFAPGASSTDTQYF
CDR3 DNA: TGTGCCAGCAGCTTTGCCCCAGGGGCTTCTAGCACAGATACGCAGTATTTT

D gene: NA
clone size: NA
V gene: TRBV20-1
CDR3 length: 11
J gene: TRBJ2-5
CDR3 protein: CSATALETQYF
CDR3 DNA: TGCAGTGCCACCGCTTTAGAGACCCAGTACTTC

D gene: NA
clone size: NA
V gene: TRBV5-4
CDR3 length: 17
J gene: TRBJ2-6
CDR3 protein: CASSLTGSFAGANVLTF
CDR3 DNA: TGTGCCAGCAGCTTAACAGGGAGTTTTGCTGGGGCCAACGTCCTGACTTTC

D gene: NA
clone size: NA
V gene: TRBV2
CDR3 length: 14
J gene: TRBJ1-2
CDR3 protein: CASSPAGLNYGYTF
CDR3 DNA: TGTGCCAGCAGCCCTGCGGGGCTGAACTATGGCTACACCTTC

D gene: NA
clone size: NA
V gene: TRBV5-6
CDR3 length: 13
J gene: TRBJ2-7
CDR3 protein: CASSQDPPAEQYF
CDR3 DNA: TGTGCCAGCAGCCAGGACCCTCCGGCCGAGCAGTACTTC

D gene: TRBD2
clone size: NA
V gene: TRBV28
CDR3 length: 18
J gene: TRBJ2-2
CDR3 protein: CASSFLATSGKNTGELFF
CDR3 DNA: TGTGCCAGCAGTTTTTTAGCGACTAGCGGGAAGAACACCGGGGAGCTGTTTTTT

D gene: TRBD1
clone size: NA
V gene: TRBV6-5
CDR3 length: 15
J gene: TRBJ2-4
CDR3 protein: CASSGQGLNANIQYF
CDR3 DNA: TGTGCCAGCAGCGGACAGGGGCTGAACGCGAACATTCAGTACTTC

D gene: TRBD2
clone size: NA
V gene: TRBV19
CDR3 length: 16
J gene: TRBJ2-1
CDR3 protein: CASSMTSGHSYNEQFF
CDR3 DNA: TGTGCCAGTAGTATGACTAGCGGGCATTCCTACAATGAGCAGTTCTTC

D gene: TRBD1
clone size: NA
V gene: TRBV5-5
CDR3 length: 15
J gene: TRBJ1-4
CDR3 protein: CASSNPTGPLEKLFF
CDR3 DNA: TGTGCCAGCAGCAATCCGACAGGGCCCTTGGAAAAACTGTTTTTT

D gene: NA
clone size: NA
V gene: TRBV30
CDR3 length: 15
J gene: TRBJ1-4
CDR3 protein: CAWSVRGGSNEKLFF
CDR3 DNA: TGTGCCTGGAGTGTAAGGGGGGGGTCTAATGAAAAACTGTTTTTT

D gene: TRBD2
clone size: NA
V gene: TRBV7-8
CDR3 length: 15
J gene: TRBJ2-1
CDR3 protein: CASSSLAGDYNEQFF
CDR3 DNA: TGTGCCAGCAGCTCCCTAGCGGGAGACTACAATGAGCAGTTCTTC

D gene: TRBD2
clone size: NA
V gene: TRBV5-1
CDR3 length: 15
J gene: TRBJ2-5
CDR3 protein: CASSLGSGRQETQYF
CDR3 DNA: TGCGCCAGCAGCTTGGGTAGCGGGAGGCAAGAGACCCAGTACTTC

D gene: NA
clone size: NA
V gene: TRBV27
CDR3 length: 17
J gene: TRBJ2-4
CDR3 protein: CASSFLTPLGAKNIQYF
CDR3 DNA: TGTGCCAGCAGTTTCCTGACTCCTTTGGGGGCCAAAAACATTCAGTACTTC

D gene: NA
clone size: few
V gene: TRBV28
CDR3 length: 15
J gene: TRBJ2-7
CDR3 protein: CASTRDGQSSYEQYF
CDR3 DNA: TGTGCCAGCACCAGAGACGGGCAATCCTCCTACGAGCAGTACTTC

D gene: TRBD1
clone size: NA
V gene: TRBV5-4
CDR3 length: 16
J gene: TRBJ2-7
CDR3 protein: CASSPGLRDRGAEQYF
CDR3 DNA: TGTGCCAGCAGCCCAGGTCTCCGGGACAGGGGGGCTGAGCAGTACTTC

D gene: NA
clone size: NA
V gene: TRBV5-1
CDR3 length: 15
J gene: TRBJ2-7
CDR3 protein: CASSFSLLNSYEQYF
CDR3 DNA: TGCGCCAGCAGCTTTAGTCTGCTTAACTCCTACGAGCAGTACTTC

D gene: TRBD2
clone size: NA
V gene: TRBV28
CDR3 length: 16
J gene: TRBJ2-7
CDR3 protein: CASSSLGGVPTYEQYF
CDR3 DNA: TGTGCCAGCAGTTCCCTTGGGGGGGTACCTACCTACGAGCAGTACTTC

D gene: TRBD1
clone size: NA
V gene: TRBV10-3
CDR3 length: 14
J gene: TRBJ2-7
CDR3 protein: CAIRGEGQGSKWDF
CDR3 DNA: TGTGCCATCAGAGGTGAGGGACAGGGGTCTAAGTGGGACTTC

D gene: TRBD2
clone size: NA
V gene: TRBV2
CDR3 length: 16
J gene: TRBJ2-2
CDR3 protein: CASRGGLAANTGELFF
CDR3 DNA: TGTGCCAGCAGGGGTGGACTAGCGGCGAACACCGGGGAGCTGTTTTTT

D gene: NA
clone size: once
V gene: TRBV5-1
CDR3 length: 14
J gene: TRBJ2-1
CDR3 protein: CASRPAPHGDEQFF
CDR3 DNA: TGCGCCAGCAGACCAGCCCCCCATGGCGATGAGCAGTTCTTC

D gene: NA
clone size: NA
V gene: TRBV30
CDR3 length: 15
J gene: TRBJ2-2
CDR3 protein: CAWAQLGPGTGELFF
CDR3 DNA: TGTGCCTGGGCCCAGCTGGGACCGGGGACCGGGGAGCTGTTTTTT

D gene: NA
clone size: NA
V gene: TRBV10-3
CDR3 length: 15
J gene: TRBJ1-1
CDR3 protein: CAISDAGLMNTEAFF
CDR3 DNA: TGTGCCATCAGTGATGCAGGATTAATGAACACTGAAGCTTTCTTT

D gene: NA
clone size: NA
V gene: TRBV20-1
CDR3 length: 11
J gene: TRBJ1-2
CDR3 protein: CSARDRRGYTF
CDR3 DNA: TGCAGTGCTAGAGATCGGCGCGGCTACACCTTC

D gene: NA
clone size: NA
V gene: TRBV5-1
CDR3 length: 15
J gene: TRBJ2-3
CDR3 protein: CASSLQRESTDTQYF
CDR3 DNA: TGCGCCAGCAGCTTGCAACGGGAGAGCACAGATACGCAGTATTTT

D gene: NA
clone size: NA
V gene: TRBV18
CDR3 length: 15
J gene: TRBJ2-5
CDR3 protein: CASSPRAGQRETQYF
CDR3 DNA: TGTGCCAGCTCACCCCGCGCGGGGCAGCGAGAGACCCAGTACTTC

D gene: NA
clone size: NA
V gene: TRBV19
CDR3 length: 16
J gene: TRBJ1-1
CDR3 protein: CASNVQGVGKNTEAFF
CDR3 DNA: TGTGCCAGTAACGTCCAGGGAGTGGGGAAGAACACTGAAGCTTTCTTT

D gene: TRBD2
clone size: NA
V gene: TRBV29-1
CDR3 length: 16
J gene: TRBJ2-1
CDR3 protein: CSVRGLAEGSYNEQFF
CDR3 DNA: TGCAGCGTCAGGGGACTAGCGGAAGGTTCCTACAATGAGCAGTTCTTC

D gene: NA
clone size: NA
V gene: TRBV6-1
CDR3 length: 14
J gene: TRBJ2-1
CDR3 protein: CASSSGTKHNEQFF
CDR3 DNA: TGTGCCAGCAGCTCCGGGACAAAACACAATGAGCAGTTCTTC

D gene: NA
clone size: NA
V gene: TRBV7-2
CDR3 length: 14
J gene: TRBJ2-4
CDR3 protein: CASSLSIAKNIQYF
CDR3 DNA: TGTGCCAGCAGCTTAAGCATAGCCAAAAACATTCAGTACTTC

D gene: NA
clone size: NA
V gene: TRBV7-9
CDR3 length: 14
J gene: TRBJ1-2
CDR3 protein: CASSEGGPNYGYTF
CDR3 DNA: TGTGCCAGCAGCGAAGGGGGGCCTAACTATGGCTACACCTTC